This record concerns one T cell receptor beta chain sequence. The antigen is not known. Repertoires were generated with immunoSEQ multiplex PCR, while TCRdb's copy carries only in-frame clones and drops some. The sample holds fewer than 800,000 clones, roughly 94% seen once. The data originate from a study of shared clonotypes between healthy human individuals. Broader study findings: Researchers found naive subsets generally carried larger estimated richness than memory subsets. A reduction in generation probabilities was seen for non-shared clonotypes relative to those shared by all four donors. Among donors, sharing of clonotypes was expected to be affected by sequencing depth.

After removal of 3 bases from V and 7 bases from J, the junction contained 7 bases not matched to a gene. Germline lookup yields CDR1 MDHEN and CDR2 SYDVKM. CDR3 size: 15 residues. Naive CD8 cells lacked CD45RO and underwent positive selection for CCR7, leaving out terminally differentiated effector memory CD45RA+ cells. Recent acute infections and vaccinations were absent in the healthy HIV-negative adult donors. The chain links TRBV28 to TRBJ2-1, with 9 bases aligning to TRBD1. Sequenced sample: naive CD8+ T cells sorted from blood. This clonotype originated in a man younger than 45 in good health. The CDR3 loop is CASSFIGTGRNEQFF. CDR3 DNA: TGTGCCAGCAGTTTTATCGGGACAGGGAGGAATGAGCAGTTCTTC.